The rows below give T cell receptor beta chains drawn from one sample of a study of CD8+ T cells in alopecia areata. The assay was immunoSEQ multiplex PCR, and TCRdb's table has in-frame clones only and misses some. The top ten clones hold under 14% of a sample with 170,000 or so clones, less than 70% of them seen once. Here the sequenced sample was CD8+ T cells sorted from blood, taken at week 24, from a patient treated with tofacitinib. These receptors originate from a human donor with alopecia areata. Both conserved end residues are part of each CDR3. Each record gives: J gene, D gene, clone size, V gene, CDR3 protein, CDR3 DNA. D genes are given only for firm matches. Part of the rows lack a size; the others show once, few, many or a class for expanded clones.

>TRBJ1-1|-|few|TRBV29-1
CSVFGDVTEAFF
TGCAGCGTCTTTGGGGATGTAACTGAAGCTTTCTTT
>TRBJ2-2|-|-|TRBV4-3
CASSQDRVPPGTGELFF
TGCGCCAGCAGCCAAGATCGGGTCCCTCCAGGCACCGGGGAGCTGTTTTTT
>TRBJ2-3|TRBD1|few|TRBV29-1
CSAQGDSTDTQYF
TGCAGCGCACAGGGGGATTCTACAGATACGCAGTATTTT
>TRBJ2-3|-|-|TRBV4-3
CASSQGAGPTDTQYF
TGCGCCAGCAGCCAAGGAGCGGGTCCCACAGATACGCAGTATTTT
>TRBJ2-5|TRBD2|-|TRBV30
CAWSFIAGGPETQYF
TGTGCCTGGAGTTTCATAGCGGGGGGGCCGGAGACCCAGTACTTC
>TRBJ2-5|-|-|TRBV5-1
CASSYRIGGGETQYF
TGCGCCAGCAGCTACCGGATCGGAGGGGGAGAGACCCAGTACTTC
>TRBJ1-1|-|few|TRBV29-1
CSVPREMNTEAFF
TGCAGCGTCCCCAGGGAGATGAACACTGAAGCTTTCTTT
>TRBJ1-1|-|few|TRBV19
CASSLDEMNTEAFF
TGTGCCAGTAGCCTCGACGAAATGAACACTGAAGCTTTCTTT
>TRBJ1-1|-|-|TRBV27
CASSPGGAPNTEAFF
TGTGCCAGCAGTCCCGGTGGAGCACCTAACACTGAAGCTTTCTTT
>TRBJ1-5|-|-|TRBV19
CASSIRDNNQPQHF
TGTGCCAGTAGTATACGAGACAACAATCAGCCCCAGCATTTT
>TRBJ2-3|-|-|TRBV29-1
CSVEDITDTQYF
TGCAGCGTTGAAGATATCACAGATACGCAGTATTTT
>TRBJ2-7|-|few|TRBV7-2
CASSLASASQGEQYF
TGTGCCAGCAGCTTAGCGTCAGCCTCCCAGGGAGAGCAGTACTTC
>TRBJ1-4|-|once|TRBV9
CASSVTAGTNEKLFF
TGTGCCAGCAGCGTCACGGCCGGAACTAATGAAAAACTGTTTTTT
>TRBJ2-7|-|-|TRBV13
CASSLTGVYYEQYF
TGTGCCAGCAGCTTGACGGGGGTGTATTACGAGCAGTACTTC
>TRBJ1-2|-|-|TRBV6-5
CASSYTPRSGYTF
TGTGCCAGCAGTTACACCCCTCGGTCTGGCTACACCTTC
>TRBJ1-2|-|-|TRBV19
CASIRQGNYGYTF
TGTGCCAGTATCCGTCAGGGGAACTATGGCTACACCTTC
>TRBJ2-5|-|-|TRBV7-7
CASSQTTASAETQYF
TGTGCCAGCAGCCAGACTACAGCTTCGGCGGAGACCCAGTACTTC
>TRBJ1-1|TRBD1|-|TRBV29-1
CSAHGQGNFVNTEAFF
TGCAGCGCGCACGGACAGGGAAATTTCGTGAACACTGAAGCTTTCTTT
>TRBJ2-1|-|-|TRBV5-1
CATHLGNEQFF
TGCGCCACCCACCTGGGGAATGAGCAGTTCTTC
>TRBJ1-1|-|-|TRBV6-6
CASSLDQPWAFF
TGTGCCAGCAGCCTGGACCAACCATGGGCTTTCTTT
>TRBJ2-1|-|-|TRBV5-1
CASSLEAGPSRDEQFF
TGCGCCAGCAGCTTGGAGGCGGGACCCTCCCGGGACGAGCAGTTCTTC
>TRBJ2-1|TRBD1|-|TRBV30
CACSGTADEQFF
TGTGCCTGTTCCGGGACAGCCGATGAGCAGTTCTTC
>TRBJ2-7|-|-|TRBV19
CATRTDTYEQYF
TGTGCCACTCGGACTGATACCTACGAGCAGTACTTC
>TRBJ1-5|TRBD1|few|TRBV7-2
CASSSTGVRQPQHF
TGTGCCAGCAGCTCCACAGGGGTTAGGCAGCCCCAGCATTTT
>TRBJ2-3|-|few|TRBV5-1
CASAEISTDTQYF
TGCGCCTCAGCAGAGATCAGCACAGATACGCAGTATTTT
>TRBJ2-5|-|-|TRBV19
CASSITWGAGETQYF
TGTGCCAGTAGTATAACCTGGGGAGCGGGAGAGACCCAGTACTTC
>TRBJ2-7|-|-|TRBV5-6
CASSLGGTASYEQYF
TGTGCCAGCAGCTTGGGAGGGACCGCATCCTACGAGCAGTACTTC
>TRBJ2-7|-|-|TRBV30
CAWSVTRGGEQYF
TGTGCCTGGAGTGTAACTCGGGGTGGCGAGCAGTACTTC
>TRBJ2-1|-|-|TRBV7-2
CASSLAQAIPSYNEQFF
TGTGCCAGCAGCTTAGCGCAAGCGATCCCCTCCTACAATGAGCAGTTCTTC
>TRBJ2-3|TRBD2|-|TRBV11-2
CASSPGLAGTDTQYF
TGTGCCAGCAGCCCCGGGCTAGCGGGCACAGATACGCAGTATTTT
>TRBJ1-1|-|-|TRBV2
CASRDLEAFF
TGTGCCAGCAGAGACCTAGAAGCTTTCTTT
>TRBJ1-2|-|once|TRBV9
CASSPGRPF
TGTGCCAGCAGCCCCGGACGACCCTTC
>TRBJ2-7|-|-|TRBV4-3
CASSQDGFNEQYF
TGCGCCAGCAGCCAAGATGGTTTCAACGAGCAGTACTTC
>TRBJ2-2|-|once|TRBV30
CAWMQGTGELFF
TGTGCCTGGATGCAGGGAACCGGGGAGCTGTTTTTT
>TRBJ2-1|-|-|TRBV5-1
CASRTGGEQFF
TGCGCCAGCAGAACAGGAGGAGAGCAGTTCTTC
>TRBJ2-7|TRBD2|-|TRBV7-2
CASSEGLAYEQYF
TGTGCCAGCAGCGAGGGACTAGCGTACGAGCAGTACTTC
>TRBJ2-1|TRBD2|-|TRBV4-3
CASSQSGTSGAYEQFF
TGCGCCAGCAGCCAATCCGGGACTAGCGGGGCCTATGAGCAGTTCTTC
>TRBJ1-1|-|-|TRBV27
CASSGPQRDTEAFF
TGTGCCAGCAGTGGTCCCCAAAGGGACACTGAAGCTTTCTTT
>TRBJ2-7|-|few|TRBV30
CAWADSYEQYF
TGTGCCTGGGCAGACAGTTACGAGCAGTACTTC
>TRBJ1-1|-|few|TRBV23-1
CASSQSWGTEAFF
TGCGCCAGCAGTCAATCCTGGGGGACTGAAGCTTTCTTT
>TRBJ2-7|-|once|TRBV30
CAWSVSGTDEQYF
TGTGCCTGGAGTGTGTCGGGAACCGACGAGCAGTACTTC
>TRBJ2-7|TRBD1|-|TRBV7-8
CASSWQTGTYEQYF
TGTGCCAGCAGCTGGCAGACAGGGACCTACGAGCAGTACTTC
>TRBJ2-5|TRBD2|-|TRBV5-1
CASIPGGGGGETQYF
TGCGCCAGCATCCCCGGCGGGGGAGGCGGAGAGACCCAGTACTTC
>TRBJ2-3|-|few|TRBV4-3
CASSHGMTGEQDTQYF
TGCGCCAGCAGCCACGGGATGACGGGGGAGCAGGATACGCAGTATTTT
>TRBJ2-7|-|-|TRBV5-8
CATRRGYEQYF
TGTGCCACCCGGCGGGGCTACGAGCAGTACTTC
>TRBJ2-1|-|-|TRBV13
CASSLGTSAREQFF
TGTGCCAGCAGCCTCGGGACAAGTGCCCGTGAGCAGTTCTTC
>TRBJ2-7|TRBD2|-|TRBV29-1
CSVAYSGDTYEQYF
TGCAGCGTAGCCTATAGCGGGGACACCTACGAGCAGTACTTC
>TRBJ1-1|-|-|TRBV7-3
CASSLEGPDTEAFF
TGTGCCAGCAGCTTGGAGGGACCGGACACTGAAGCTTTCTTT
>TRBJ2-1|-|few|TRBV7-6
CASSLGQGNEQFF
TGTGCCAGCAGCTTAGGGCAGGGCAATGAGCAGTTCTTC
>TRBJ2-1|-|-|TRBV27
CASSSTAAWHEQFF
TGTGCCAGCAGTTCAACGGCGGCCTGGCATGAGCAGTTCTTC
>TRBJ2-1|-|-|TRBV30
CAWSSDSYNEQFF
TGTGCCTGGAGTTCCGACAGCTACAATGAGCAGTTCTTC
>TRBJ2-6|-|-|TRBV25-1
CASTASGTTFSGANVLTF
TGTGCCAGCACGGCTAGTGGCACAACCTTCTCTGGGGCCAACGTCCTGACTTTC
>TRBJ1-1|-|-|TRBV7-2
CASSSDSDNSEAFF
TGTGCCAGCAGCTCGGACAGCGATAACTCTGAAGCTTTCTTT
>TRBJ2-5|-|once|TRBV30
CAWSWDTWETQYF
TGTGCCTGGAGCTGGGACACTTGGGAGACCCAGTACTTC
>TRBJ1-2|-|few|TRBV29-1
CSVSGTRDGYTF
TGCAGCGTTTCTGGAACCCGAGATGGCTACACCTTC